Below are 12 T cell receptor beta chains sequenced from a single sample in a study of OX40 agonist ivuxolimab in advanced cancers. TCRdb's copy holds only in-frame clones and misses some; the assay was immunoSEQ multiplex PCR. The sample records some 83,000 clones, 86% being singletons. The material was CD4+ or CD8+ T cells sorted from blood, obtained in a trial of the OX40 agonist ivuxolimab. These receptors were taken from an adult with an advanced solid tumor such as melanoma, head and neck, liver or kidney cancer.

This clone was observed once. The CDR3: CASSPEATVGVEAFF. DNA of the CDR3: TGTGCCAGCAGCCCCGAAGCGACAGTAGGAGTTGAAGCTTTCTTT. The rearrangement uses TRBV9 and TRBJ1-1, with D perhaps TRBD1 (5 bases). The CDR3 extends over 15 amino acids. V lost 4 bases, J lost 7 bases, and 20 bases lay in between. The V gene's germline CDR1 is SGDLS and CDR2 YYNGEE. Drawing the rest from reference TRBV9 and TRBJ1-1, the complete variable domain is DSGVTQTPKHLITATGQRVTLRCSPRSGDLSVYWYQQSLDQGLQFLIQYYNGEERAKGNILERFSAQQFPDLHSELNLSSLELGDSALYFCASSPEATVGVEAFFGQGTRLTVV.

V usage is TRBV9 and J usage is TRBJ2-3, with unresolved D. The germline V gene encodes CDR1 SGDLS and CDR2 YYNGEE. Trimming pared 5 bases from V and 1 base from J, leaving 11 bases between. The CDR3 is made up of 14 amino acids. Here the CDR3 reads CASSRATRTDTQYF. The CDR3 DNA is TGTGCCAGCAGTCGGGCGACCCGCACAGATACGCAGTATTTT.

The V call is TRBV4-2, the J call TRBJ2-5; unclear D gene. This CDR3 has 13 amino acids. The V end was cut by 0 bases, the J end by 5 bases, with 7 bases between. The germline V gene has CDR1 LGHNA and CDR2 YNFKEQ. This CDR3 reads CASSQDWSETQYF. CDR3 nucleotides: TGTGCCAGCAGCCAAGATTGGTCGGAGACCCAGTACTTC.

CDR3 nucleotide sequence: TGTGCCAGCAGCCCAAGGGGGACCTTGGCAACTAATGAAAAACTGTTTTTT. Protein sequence: CASSPRGTLATNEKLFF. The genes are TRBV7-9 and TRBJ1-4, with a possible D match to TRBD1 (6 bases). There are 17 residues in the CDR3. V shed 5 bases and J shed 0 bases, with 16 bases lying between them. The germline V gene has CDR1 SEHNR and CDR2 FQNEAQ (reference sequence).

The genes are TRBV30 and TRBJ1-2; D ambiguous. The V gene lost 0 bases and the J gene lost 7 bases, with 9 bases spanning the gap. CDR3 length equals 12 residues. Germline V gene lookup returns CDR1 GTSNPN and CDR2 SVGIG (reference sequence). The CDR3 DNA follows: TGTGCCTGGAGTGTATTTACCGGTGGCTACACCTTC. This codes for CAWSVFTGGYTF.

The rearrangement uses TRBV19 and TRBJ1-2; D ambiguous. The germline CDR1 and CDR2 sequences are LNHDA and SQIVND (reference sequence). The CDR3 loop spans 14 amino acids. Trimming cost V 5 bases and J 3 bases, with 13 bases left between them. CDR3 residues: CASSPGAADYGYTF. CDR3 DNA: TGTGCCAGTAGTCCCGGTGCTGCAGACTATGGCTACACCTTC.

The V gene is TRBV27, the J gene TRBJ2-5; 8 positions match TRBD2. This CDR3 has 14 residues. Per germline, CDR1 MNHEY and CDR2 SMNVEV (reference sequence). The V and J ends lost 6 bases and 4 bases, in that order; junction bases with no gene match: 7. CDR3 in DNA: TGTGCCAGCAGCGATAGGGCGGGGGGAGAGACCCAGTACTTC. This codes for CASSDRAGGETQYF.

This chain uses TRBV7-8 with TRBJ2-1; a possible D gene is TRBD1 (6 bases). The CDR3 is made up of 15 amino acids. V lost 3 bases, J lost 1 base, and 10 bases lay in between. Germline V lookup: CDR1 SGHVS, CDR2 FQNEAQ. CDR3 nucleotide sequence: TGTGCCAGCAGCTTCTTAAGGGGGTCCTACAATGAGCAGTTCTTC. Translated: CASSFLRGSYNEQFF.

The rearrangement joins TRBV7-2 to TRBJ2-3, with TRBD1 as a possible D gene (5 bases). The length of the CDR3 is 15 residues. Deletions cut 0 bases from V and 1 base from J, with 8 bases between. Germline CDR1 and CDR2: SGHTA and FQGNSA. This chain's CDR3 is CASSLAQGGTDTQYF. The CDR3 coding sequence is TGTGCCAGCAGCTTAGCGCAGGGCGGCACAGATACGCAGTATTTT.

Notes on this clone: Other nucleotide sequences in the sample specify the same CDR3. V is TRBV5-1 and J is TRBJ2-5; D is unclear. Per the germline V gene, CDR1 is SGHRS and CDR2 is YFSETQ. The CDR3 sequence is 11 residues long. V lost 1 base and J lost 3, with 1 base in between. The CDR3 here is CASSLKETQYF. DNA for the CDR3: TGCGCCAGCAGCTTGAAAGAGACCCAGTACTTC.

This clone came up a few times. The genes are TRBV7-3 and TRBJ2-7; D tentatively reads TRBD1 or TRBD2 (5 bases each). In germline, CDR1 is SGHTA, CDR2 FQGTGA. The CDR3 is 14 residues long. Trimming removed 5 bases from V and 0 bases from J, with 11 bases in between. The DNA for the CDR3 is TGTGCCAGCAGCGTGGGACCGACCTCCTACGAGCAGTACTTC. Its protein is CASSVGPTSYEQYF.

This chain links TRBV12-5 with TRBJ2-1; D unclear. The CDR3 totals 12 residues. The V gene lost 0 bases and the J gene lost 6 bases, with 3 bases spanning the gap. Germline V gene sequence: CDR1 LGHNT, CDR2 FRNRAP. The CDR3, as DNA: TGTGCTAGTGGTTTGGTCGTCAATGAGCAGTTCTTC. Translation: CASGLVVNEQFF.